A selection of T cell receptor beta chains follows, all from one sample in a study of circulating CD8 cells and anti-PD-1 response in melanoma. TCRdb fed the reads into MiXCR, producing one record per CDR3 protein. The sample has roughly 450 distinct CDR3 sequences, approximately 6.8% seen once. Specimen: CD8+ T cells from PBMCs, collected at baseline or after one month of anti-PD-1 therapy (not recorded which). These receptor sequences come from a human donor with melanoma. Both conserved end residues are part of each CDR3. A D gene is named only where the DNA matches it firmly. Clone size is shown for a subset of rows, as once, few, many or a class of expanded clone.

large	14	TRBV27	TRBJ2-7	TRBD2	TGTGCCAGCAGACTAGCGGGGGGGCCCTACGAGCAGTACTTC	CASRLAGGPYEQYF
.	13	TRBV7-8	TRBJ2-1	.	TGTGCCAGCAGCTTAGCTGCGTACAATGAGCAGTTCTTC	CASSLAAYNEQFF
.	12	TRBV19	TRBJ1-2	TRBD1	TGTGCCACCAGGGACAGGTCCTATGGCTACACCTTC	CATRDRSYGYTF
medium-sized	13	TRBV9	TRBJ2-7	.	TGTGCCAGCAGCGTAGGGGACGCCTACGAGCAGTACTTC	CASSVGDAYEQYF
large	14	TRBV27	TRBJ2-3	TRBD2	TGTGCCAGCAGCCTAGCGGGGGGCACAGATACGCAGTATTTT	CASSLAGGTDTQYF
large	14	TRBV19	TRBJ1-1	.	TGTGCCAGTAGTATAAAGGCAGGTAACACTGAAGCTTTCTTT	CASSIKAGNTEAFF
large	15	TRBV2	TRBJ2-5	TRBD2	TGTGCCAGCAGTGAGACTAGCTTGAATCAAGAGACCCAGTACTTC	CASSETSLNQETQYF
hyperexpanded	18	TRBV9	TRBJ2-2	TRBD1	TGTGCCAGCAGCGCTTCGCCCCAGGGGGCGGCGAACACCGGGGAGCTGTTTTTT	CASSASPQGAANTGELFF
large	12	TRBV19	TRBJ1-2	.	TGTGCCAGCGGATCAGTCTTATACGGCTACACCTTC	CASGSVLYGYTF
large	14	TRBV5-4	TRBJ2-7	TRBD1	TGTGCCAGCAGCCTCCGGGACAGGGCCTACGAGCAGTACTTC	CASSLRDRAYEQYF
large	13	TRBV19	TRBJ1-1	TRBD1	TGTGCCAGTATCCGGGACAGCAGGACTGAAGCTTTCTTT	CASIRDSRTEAFF
few	14	TRBV19	TRBJ2-3	.	TGTGCCAGTAGTACGATACAGGGCACAGATACGCAGTATTTT	CASSTIQGTDTQYF
medium-sized	15	TRBV4-1	TRBJ2-2	TRBD1	TGCGCCAGCAGCCCACAGGGGGCCGTGTCCGGGGAGCTGTTTTTT	CASSPQGAVSGELFF
large	14	TRBV6-5	TRBJ1-2	.	TGTGCCAGCAGTGCGCAGGGAGGCTCGAGGGGCTACACCTTC	CASSAQGGSRGYTF
.	14	TRBV19	TRBJ2-3	.	TGTGCCAGTAGTACGATACAGAGCACAGATACGCAGTATTTT	CASSTIQSTDTQYF
large	16	TRBV7-3	TRBJ2-2	.	TGTGCCAGCAGCTCCTCTAACAGGGATGGGACCGGGGAGCTGTTTTTT	CASSSSNRDGTGELFF
medium-sized	12	TRBV20-1	TRBJ1-1	.	TGCAGTGCTAGAGTGGCTATAACTGAAGCTTTCTTT	CSARVAITEAFF
.	14	TRBV19	TRBJ1-1	.	TGTGCCAGTAGTATAAAGGCAGGTAACACTGGAGCTTTTTTT	CASSIKAGNTGAFF
large	15	TRBV19	TRBJ1-2	.	TGTGCCAGTAGTATAGATTGGGGGTCCAACTATGGCTACACCTTC	CASSIDWGSNYGYTF
.	12	TRBV28	TRBJ2-5	.	TGTGCCAGCGCCAGCGGAAAGGAGACCCAGTACTTC	CASASGKETQYF
medium-sized	13	TRBV12-3/TRBV12-4	TRBJ2-2	.	TGTGCCAGCACCTGGGGGGTCCCCGGGGAGCTGTTTTTT	CASTWGVPGELFF
few	16	TRBV19	TRBJ2-1	.	TGTGCCAGTAGTGCCCCCCGGGACCGCCCTATCAATGAGCAGTTCTTC	CASSAPRDRPINEQFF
medium-sized	13	TRBV19	TRBJ2-2	.	TGTGCCAGTACCCTTGGTTCCCCCGGGGAGCTGTTTTTT	CASTLGSPGELFF
medium-sized	14	TRBV7-3	TRBJ2-3	.	TGTGCCAGCAGCTTAATGGGGGGCACAGATACGCAGTATTTT	CASSLMGGTDTQYF
few	16	TRBV6-1	TRBJ2-2	TRBD1	TGTGCCAGCAGTGCGTTAGGACAGGGTTCATCCGGGGAGCTGTTTTTT	CASSALGQGSSGELFF
large	15	TRBV20-1	TRBJ2-3	TRBD2	TGCAGTGCTAGCCCCGGACTAGCGGACACAGATACGCAGTATTTT	CSASPGLADTDTQYF
large	14	TRBV27	TRBJ2-2	TRBD2	TGTGCCAGCAGTTTATATGGGGAGGGCGGGGAGCTGTTTTTT	CASSLYGEGGELFF
medium-sized	14	TRBV20-1	TRBJ2-1	TRBD1	TGCAGTGCCACAGACAGGGCGAGAGGTAATGAGCAGTTCTTC	CSATDRARGNEQFF
large	15	TRBV19	TRBJ2-7	TRBD1	TGTGCCAGTACTCCGGGACAGGGGATCCTCTACGAGCAGTACTTC	CASTPGQGILYEQYF
medium-sized	13	TRBV24-1	TRBJ2-1	.	TGTGCCACCAGTGATCCAGGTCTAAATGAGCAGTTCTTC	CATSDPGLNEQFF